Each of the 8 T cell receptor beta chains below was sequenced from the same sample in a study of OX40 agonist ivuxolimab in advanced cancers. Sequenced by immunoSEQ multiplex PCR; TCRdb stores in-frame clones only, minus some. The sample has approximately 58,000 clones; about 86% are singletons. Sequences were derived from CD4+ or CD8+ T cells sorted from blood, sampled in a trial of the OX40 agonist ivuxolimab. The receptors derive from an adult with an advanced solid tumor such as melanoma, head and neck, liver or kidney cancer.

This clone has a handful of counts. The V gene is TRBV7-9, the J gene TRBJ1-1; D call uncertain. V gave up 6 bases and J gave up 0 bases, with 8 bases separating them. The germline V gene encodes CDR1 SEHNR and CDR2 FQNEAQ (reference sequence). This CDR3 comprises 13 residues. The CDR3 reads CASSGVMNTEAFF. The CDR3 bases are TGTGCCAGCAGTGGAGTGATGAACACTGAAGCTTTCTTT.

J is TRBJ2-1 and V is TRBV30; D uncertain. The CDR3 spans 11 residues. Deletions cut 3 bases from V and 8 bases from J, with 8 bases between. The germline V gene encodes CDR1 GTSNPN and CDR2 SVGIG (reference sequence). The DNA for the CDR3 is TGTGCCTGGAGCCAGTACGATGAGCAGTTCTTC. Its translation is CAWSQYDEQFF.

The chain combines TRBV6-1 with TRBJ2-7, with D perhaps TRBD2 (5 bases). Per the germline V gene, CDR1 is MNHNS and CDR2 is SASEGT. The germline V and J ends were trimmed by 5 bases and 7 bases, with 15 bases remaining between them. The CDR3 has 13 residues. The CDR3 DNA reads TGTGCCAGCAGTTTCCGGGCCGAGGGAGAGCAGTACTTC. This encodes CASSFRAEGEQYF.

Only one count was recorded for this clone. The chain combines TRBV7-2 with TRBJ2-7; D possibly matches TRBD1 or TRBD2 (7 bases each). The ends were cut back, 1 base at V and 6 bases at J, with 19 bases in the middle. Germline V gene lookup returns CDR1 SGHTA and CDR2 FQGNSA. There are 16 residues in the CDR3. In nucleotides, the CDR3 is TGTGCCAGCAGCTTAGGATCGTCAGGGGGGGCCGGCGAGCAGTACTTC. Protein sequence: CASSLGSSGGAGEQYF. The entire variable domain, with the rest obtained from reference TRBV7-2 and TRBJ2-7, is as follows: GAGVSQSPSNKVTEKGKDVELRCDPISGHTALYWYRQSLGQGLEFLIYFQGNSAPDKSGLPSDRFSAERTGGSVSTLTIQRTQQEDSAVYLCASSLGSSGGAGEQYFGPGTRLTVT.

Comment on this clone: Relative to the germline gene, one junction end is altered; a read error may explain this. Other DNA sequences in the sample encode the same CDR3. The CDR3 DNA sequence: TGTGCCAGCAGCAAAAAAGGCACGGGGGCGAGGTACACCGAAGCTTTCTTT. Translation: CASSKKGTGARYTEAFF. The gene calls are TRBV7-2 and TRBJ1-1; possible D gene TRBD1, 6 bases. This CDR3 region has 17 residues. Germline CDR1 reads SGHTA; CDR2 reads FQGNSA. Supplemented by reference TRBV7-2 and TRBJ1-1, the full variable domain reads GAGVSQSPSNKVTEKGKDVELRCDPISGHTALYWYRQSLGQGLEFLIYFQGNSAPDKSGLPSDRFSAERTGGSVSTLTIQRTQQEDSAVYLCASSKKGTGARYTEAFFGQGTRLTVV.

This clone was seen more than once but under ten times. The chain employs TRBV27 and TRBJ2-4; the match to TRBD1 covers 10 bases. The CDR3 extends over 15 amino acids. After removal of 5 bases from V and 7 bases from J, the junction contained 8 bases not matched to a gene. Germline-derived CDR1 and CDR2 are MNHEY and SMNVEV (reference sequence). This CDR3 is CASSPARTGGNIQYF. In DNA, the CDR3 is TGTGCCAGCAGTCCCGCCCGGACAGGGGGTAACATTCAGTACTTC.

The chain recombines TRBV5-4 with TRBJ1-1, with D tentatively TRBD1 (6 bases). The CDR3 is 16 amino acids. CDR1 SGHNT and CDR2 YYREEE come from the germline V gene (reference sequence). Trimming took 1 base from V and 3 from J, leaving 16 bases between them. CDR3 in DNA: TGTGCCAGCAGCTTGATAGGGGGGGGTAGAGACACTGAAGCTTTCTTT. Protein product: CASSLIGGGRDTEAFF.

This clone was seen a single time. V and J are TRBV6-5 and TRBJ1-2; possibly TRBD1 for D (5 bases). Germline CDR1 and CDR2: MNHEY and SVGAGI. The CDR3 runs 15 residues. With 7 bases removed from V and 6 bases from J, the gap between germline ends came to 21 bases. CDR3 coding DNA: TGTGCCAGCAATAAGGGAGCCCCGGGGACGGATGGCTACACCTTC. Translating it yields CASNKGAPGTDGYTF.